The present TCR beta chain was sequenced within a study of blood T cells in healthy people across ages. On this clonotype: Its antigen is not known.

The germline V gene encodes CDR1 SGHRS and CDR2 YFSETQ. CDR3 length: 13 amino acids. Trimming stripped 6 bases from V and 7 bases from J, with 14 bases between. A second PCR of about 7 to 11 cycles used a sample-barcoded 5' primer and a J-beta primer mix. Each of the cDNA molecules was tagged by a template-switch adaptor with 12 random nucleotides. MiXCR, run by TCRdb on the 5' RACE reads, gives a single entry per CDR3 protein. The profile shows about 1.6 million distinct CDR3 sequences, about 35% of them singletons. Findings and limits, study-wide: Long-lived donors had more naive CD4+ cells and higher diversity than aged donors. It was not possible, with unsorted PBMCs, to conclusively compare naive and antigen-experienced cells.

This receptor was obtained from a woman aged 25 to 39 in good health. Sequenced input: blood. The J gene is TRBJ1-5, the V gene TRBV5-1; the D gene is possibly TRBD1 (6 bases). DNA for the CDR3: TGCGCCAGCACTGAACAGGGTGGACAGCCCCAGCATTTT. Amino acids: CASTEQGGQPQHF.